A single sample gave rise to the 8 T cell receptor beta chains below, sequenced in a study of human T cells and chemical hapten exposure. TCRdb passed the RACE reads through MiXCR, listing each CDR3 protein once. Of about 160,000 distinct CDR3 sequences listed, roughly a quarter are singletons. Specified time point: patch test 3, about 24 weeks after DPC sensitization. Treatment specified: therapeutic diphenylcyclopropenone sensitization with weekly scalp DPC. The sample in question was whole blood, obtained in connection with sensitization to the hapten diphenylcyclopropenone (DPC). These receptors all stem from a young woman with alopecia areata. Some clones in this sample may be carry-over from other donors' samples.

This chain links TRBV20-1 with TRBJ2-3, with 15 nucleotides matching TRBD2. Trimming cost V 0 bases and J 5 bases; bases outside gene matches: 12. In germline, CDR1 is DFQATT, CDR2 SNEGSKA (reference sequence). There are 19 residues in the CDR3. CDR3 nucleotides: TGCAGTGCTAGAGATATCACACAGGGACTAGCGGGAGGTTTAGATACGCAGTATTTT. It codes for CSARDITQGLAGGLDTQYF.

The chain recombines TRBV27 with TRBJ1-2; tentatively, D is TRBD1 (5 bases). V lost 1 base to trimming and J lost 4 bases, with 10 bases between them. CDR1 and CDR2 from the germline V gene are MNHEY and SMNVEV (reference sequence). CDR3 length: 14 residues. The CDR3 loop reads CASSLLGPGYGYTF. The CDR3 DNA follows: TGTGCCAGCAGTTTATTGGGGCCAGGCTATGGCTACACCTTC.

This chain uses TRBV18 with TRBJ2-1; D is possibly TRBD2 (6 bases). This CDR3 is 12 amino acids long. Germline loops: CDR1 KGHSH, CDR2 LQKENI. V shed 8 bases and J shed 4 bases, with 9 bases lying between them. The CDR3 region is CASRGTYNEQFF. The CDR3 nucleotides are TGTGCCAGCCGAGGGACTTACAATGAGCAGTTCTTC.

This rearrangement joins TRBV20-1 to TRBJ1-1; possible D gene TRBD1, 5 bases. Germline lookup yields CDR1 DFQATT and CDR2 SNEGSKA (reference sequence). Between the trimmed V and J ends, which lost 6 bases and 11 bases, there was a span of 13 bases. The CDR3 spans 10 residues. The CDR3: CSALGPRAFF. The DNA for the CDR3 is TGCAGTGCCCTGGGGCCGAGGGCTTTCTTT.

This clonotype was counted only a few times. The CDR3 region is CASSQERGPEKLFF. The CDR3 region has the DNA TGCGCCAGCAGCCAAGAAAGAGGACCTGAAAAACTGTTTTTT. This chain joins TRBV4-1 and TRBJ1-4; no firm D call. The CDR3 extends over 14 amino acids. Germline V gene sequence: CDR1 MGHRA, CDR2 YSYEKL. V lost 0 bases to trimming and J lost 7 bases, with 9 bases between them.

This clonotype was counted ten times or more. This rearrangement joins TRBV20-1 to TRBJ1-6; D is ambiguous. CDR1 is DFQATT and CDR2 is SNEGSKA in the germline V gene (reference sequence). The CDR3 has 12 residues. The germline V and J ends were trimmed by 3 bases and 10 bases, with 10 bases remaining between them. In nucleotides, the CDR3 is TGCAGTGCTAGTGGGGTCGGGTCACCCCTCCACTTT. Translation: CSASGVGSPLHF.

The rearrangement uses TRBV18 and TRBJ1-1; 7 nucleotides align to TRBD1. The germline V gene has CDR1 KGHSH and CDR2 LQKENI. The CDR3 extends over 14 amino acids. J gave up 0 bases and V 6 bases, and 4 bases lay outside the gene matches. CDR3 DNA sequence: TGTGCCAGCTCCCAGGGACAGATGAACACTGAAGCTTTCTTT. This encodes CASSQGQMNTEAFF.

This clonotype was found many times. This chain uses TRBV20-1 with TRBJ2-1, with 8 bases aligning to TRBD1. V dropped 3 bases and J dropped 3; count of bases not matched to a gene: 7. This CDR3 contains 15 residues. CDR1 and CDR2 from the germline V gene are DFQATT and SNEGSKA (reference sequence). CDR3: CSARTGDFHYNEQFF. DNA of the CDR3: TGCAGTGCTAGGACAGGGGACTTCCACTACAATGAGCAGTTCTTC.